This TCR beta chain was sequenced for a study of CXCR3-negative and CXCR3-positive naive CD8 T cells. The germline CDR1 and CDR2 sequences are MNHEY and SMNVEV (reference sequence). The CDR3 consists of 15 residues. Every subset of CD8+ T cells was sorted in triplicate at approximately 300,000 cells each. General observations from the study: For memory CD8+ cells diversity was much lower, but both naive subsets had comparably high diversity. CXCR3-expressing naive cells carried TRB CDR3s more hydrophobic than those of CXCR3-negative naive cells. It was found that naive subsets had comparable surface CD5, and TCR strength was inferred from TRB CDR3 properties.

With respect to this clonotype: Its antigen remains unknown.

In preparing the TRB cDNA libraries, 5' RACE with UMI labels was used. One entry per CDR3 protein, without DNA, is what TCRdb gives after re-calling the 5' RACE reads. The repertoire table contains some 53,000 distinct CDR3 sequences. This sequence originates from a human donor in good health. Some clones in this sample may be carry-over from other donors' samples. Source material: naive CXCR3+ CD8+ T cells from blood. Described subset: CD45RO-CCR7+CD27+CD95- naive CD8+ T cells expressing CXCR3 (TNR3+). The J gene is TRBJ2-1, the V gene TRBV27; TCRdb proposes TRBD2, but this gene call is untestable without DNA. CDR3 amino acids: CASSPGSGSYNEQFF.